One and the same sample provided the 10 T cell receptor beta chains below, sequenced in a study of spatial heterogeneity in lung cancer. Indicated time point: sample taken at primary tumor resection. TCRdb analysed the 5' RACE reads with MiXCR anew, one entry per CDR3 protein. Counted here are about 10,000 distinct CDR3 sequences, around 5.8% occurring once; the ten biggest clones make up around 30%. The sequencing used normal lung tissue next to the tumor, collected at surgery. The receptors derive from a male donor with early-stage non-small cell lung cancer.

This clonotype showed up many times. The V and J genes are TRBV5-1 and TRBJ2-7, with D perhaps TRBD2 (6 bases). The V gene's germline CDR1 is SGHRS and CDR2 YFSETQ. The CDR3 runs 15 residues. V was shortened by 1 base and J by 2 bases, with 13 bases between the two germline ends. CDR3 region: CASSLNLARPYEQYF. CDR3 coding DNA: TGCGCCAGCAGCTTGAATCTAGCGAGGCCCTACGAGCAGTACTTC.

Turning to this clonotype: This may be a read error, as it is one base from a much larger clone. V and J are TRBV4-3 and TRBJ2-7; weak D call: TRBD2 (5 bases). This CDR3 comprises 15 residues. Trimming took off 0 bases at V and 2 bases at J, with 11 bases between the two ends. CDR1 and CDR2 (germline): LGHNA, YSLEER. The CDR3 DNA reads TGCGCCAGCAGCCAAGATCGGACTTCCACCTACGAGCAGTACTTC. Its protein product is CASSQDRTSTYEQYF.

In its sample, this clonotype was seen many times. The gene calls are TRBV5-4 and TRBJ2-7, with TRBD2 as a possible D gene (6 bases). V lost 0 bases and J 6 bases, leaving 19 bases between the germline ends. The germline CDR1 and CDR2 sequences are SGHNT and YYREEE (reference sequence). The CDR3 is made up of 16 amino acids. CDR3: CASSLDPAGRNGEQYF. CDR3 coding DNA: TGTGCCAGCAGCTTGGATCCCGCTGGGAGGAACGGCGAGCAGTACTTC.

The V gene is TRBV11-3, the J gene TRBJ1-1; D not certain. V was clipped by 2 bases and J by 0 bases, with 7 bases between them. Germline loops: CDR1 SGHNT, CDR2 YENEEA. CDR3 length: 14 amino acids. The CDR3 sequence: CASSLSGMNTEAFF. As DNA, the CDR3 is TGTGCCAGCAGCTTAAGTGGTATGAACACTGAAGCTTTCTTT.

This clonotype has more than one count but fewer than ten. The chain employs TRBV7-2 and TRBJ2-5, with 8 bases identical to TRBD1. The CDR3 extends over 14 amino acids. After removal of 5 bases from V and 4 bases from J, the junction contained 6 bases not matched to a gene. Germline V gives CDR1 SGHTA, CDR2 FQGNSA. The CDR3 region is CASSAGQGGETQYF. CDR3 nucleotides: TGTGCCAGCAGCGCTGGACAGGGTGGAGAGACCCAGTACTTC.

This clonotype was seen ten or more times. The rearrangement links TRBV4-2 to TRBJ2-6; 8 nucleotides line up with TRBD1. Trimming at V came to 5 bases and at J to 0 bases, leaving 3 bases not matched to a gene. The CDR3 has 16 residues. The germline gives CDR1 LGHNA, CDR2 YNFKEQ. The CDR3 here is CASSSGTGSGANVLTF. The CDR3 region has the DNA TGTGCCAGCAGCTCCGGGACAGGCTCTGGGGCCAACGTCCTGACTTTC.

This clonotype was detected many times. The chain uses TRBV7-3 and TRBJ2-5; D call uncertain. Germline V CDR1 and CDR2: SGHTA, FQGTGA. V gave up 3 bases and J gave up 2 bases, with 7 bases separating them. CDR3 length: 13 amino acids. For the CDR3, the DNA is TGTGCCAGCAGCTTCGTGCATCAAGAGACCCAGTACTTC. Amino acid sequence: CASSFVHQETQYF.

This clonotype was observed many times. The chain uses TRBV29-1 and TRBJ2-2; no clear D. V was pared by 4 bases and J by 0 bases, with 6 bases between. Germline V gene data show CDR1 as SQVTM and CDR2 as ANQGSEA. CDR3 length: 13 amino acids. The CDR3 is CSVALPNTGELFF. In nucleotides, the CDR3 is TGCAGCGTTGCGCTCCCGAACACCGGGGAGCTGTTTTTT.

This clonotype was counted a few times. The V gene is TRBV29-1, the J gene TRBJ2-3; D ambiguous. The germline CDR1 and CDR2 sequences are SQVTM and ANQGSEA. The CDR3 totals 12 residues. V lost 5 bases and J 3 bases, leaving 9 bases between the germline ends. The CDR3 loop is CSVLPRTDTQYF. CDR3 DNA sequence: TGCAGCGTTCTTCCTAGAACAGATACGCAGTATTTT.

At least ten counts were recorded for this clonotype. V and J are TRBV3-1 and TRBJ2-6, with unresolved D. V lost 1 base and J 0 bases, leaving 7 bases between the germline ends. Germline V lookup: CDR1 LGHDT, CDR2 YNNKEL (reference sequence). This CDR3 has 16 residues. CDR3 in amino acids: CASSQGAHSGANVLTF. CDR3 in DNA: TGTGCCAGCAGCCAAGGGGCCCACTCTGGGGCCAACGTCCTGACTTTC.